One sample yielded the 24 T cell receptor beta chains listed below, sequenced in a study of identical twins. TCRdb passed the 5' RACE reads through MiXCR, listing each CDR3 protein once. The sample has roughly 710,000 distinct CDR3 sequences; around 6% are singletons. Sequences were obtained from naive T cells sorted from blood. These receptors all come from a man aged 18 to 29 in good health.

The sample holds a few counts of this clonotype. V is TRBV5-1 and J is TRBJ2-3, with D possibly TRBD2 on 5 matching bases. Between the trimmed V and J ends, which lost 1 base and 3 bases, there was a span of 12 bases. Germline CDR1 is SGHRS and CDR2 is YFSETQ. This CDR3 has 15 residues. CDR3 nucleotide sequence: TGCGCCAGCAGCTTGATGGGAGATTGGACAGATACGCAGTATTTT. Translated: CASSLMGDWTDTQYF.

The V call is TRBV5-4, the J call TRBJ2-1; 10 bases are a match to TRBD2. This CDR3 comprises 14 residues. The trim removed 1 base at V and 9 bases at J, leaving 4 bases unmatched. Germline V gene lookup returns CDR1 SGHNT and CDR2 YYREEE (reference sequence). The CDR3 reads CASSLIAGGPEQFF. In DNA form, the CDR3 reads TGTGCCAGCAGCTTGATAGCGGGAGGTCCTGAGCAGTTCTTC.

This clonotype was found many times. The J gene is TRBJ2-1, the V gene TRBV5-8, with 10 positions matching TRBD2. The germline gives CDR1 SGHTS, CDR2 YDEGEE. The CDR3 runs to 17 residues. The V segment lost 0 bases and the J segment 8 bases; nucleotides outside the gene matches: 11. This chain's CDR3 is CASSLGLASGSWDEQFF. As DNA, the CDR3 is TGTGCCAGCAGCTTGGGCCTAGCTAGCGGGAGTTGGGATGAGCAGTTCTTC.

This clonotype was counted at least ten times. The J gene is TRBJ1-1, the V gene TRBV6-1; 7 bases fit TRBD1. The CDR3 has 14 amino acids. V shed 6 bases, J shed 3 bases, and the junction held 7 bases outside the gene matches. Germline-derived CDR1 and CDR2 are MNHNS and SASEGT. The DNA for the CDR3 is TGTGCCAGCAGGGAACCGGGACAGTACACTGAAGCTTTCTTT. Residues: CASREPGQYTEAFF.

This clonotype was seen repeatedly, ten times or more. The gene calls are TRBV18 and TRBJ2-5; D unresolved. The germline V gene encodes CDR1 KGHSH and CDR2 LQKENI. The CDR3 contains 13 residues. V lost 4 bases, J lost 2 bases, and 8 bases lay in between. The CDR3 loop is CASSLRNQETQYF. CDR3 sequence (DNA): TGTGCCAGCTCACTCAGGAATCAAGAGACCCAGTACTTC.

This clonotype came up many times. The chain has TRBV11-2 and TRBJ2-7; 7 positions agree with TRBD2. From germline, CDR1 is SGHAT and CDR2 FQNNGV. The CDR3 totals 14 residues. Trimming at V came to 1 base and at J to 4 bases, leaving 4 bases not matched to a gene. The CDR3 region is CASSLGGGSYEQYV. As DNA, the CDR3 is TGTGCCAGCAGCTTAGGAGGCGGGAGTTACGAGCAGTACGTC.

In its sample, this clonotype was seen many times. The chain has TRBV9 and TRBJ2-1, with 9 bases identical to TRBD1. J gave up 8 bases and V 6 bases, and 3 bases lay outside the gene matches. This CDR3 is built from 12 residues. Germline V gene data show CDR1 as SGDLS and CDR2 as YYNGEE. This chain's CDR3 is CASTRDRDEQFF. The CDR3 bases are TGTGCCAGCACCCGGGACAGGGATGAGCAGTTCTTC.

This clonotype came up many times. This chain joins TRBV20-1 and TRBJ2-1; D call uncertain. Trimming cost V 5 bases and J 7 bases, with 18 bases left between them. The CDR3 contains 14 residues. Germline loops: CDR1 DFQATT, CDR2 SNEGSKA (reference sequence). DNA for the CDR3: TGCAGTGCTTCCCCACCACGTCTCCGAAATGAGCAGTTCTTC. This translates into CSASPPRLRNEQFF.

This clonotype occurred many times. The chain combines TRBV25-1 with TRBJ1-5; D might be TRBD1 (5 bases). The ends were cut back, 4 bases at V and 7 bases at J, with 8 bases in the middle. This CDR3 has 12 residues. CDR1 MGHDK and CDR2 SYGVNS come from the germline V gene. The CDR3 DNA reads TGTGCCAGCAGTGTAGGGGCGCAGCCCCAGCATTTT. Translation gives CASSVGAQPQHF.

A few counts support this clonotype. The CDR3 nucleotides are TGTGCCAGCAGCTTAGCACTAGCGGGAGTAACCGGGGAGCTGTTTTTT. Its translation is CASSLALAGVTGELFF. The V and J genes are TRBV7-9 and TRBJ2-2; 11 positions match TRBD2. CDR3 size: 16 residues. The germline V gene encodes CDR1 SEHNR and CDR2 FQNEAQ (reference sequence). With 0 bases clipped from V and 5 bases from J, the junction kept 2 bases outside the gene matches. Together with reference TRBV7-9 and TRBJ2-2, the CDR3 gives the full variable domain: DTGVSQNPRHKITKRGQNVTFRCDPISEHNRLYWYRQTLGQGPEFLTYFQNEAQLEKSRLLSDRFSAERPKGSFSTLEIQRTEQGDSAMYLCASSLALAGVTGELFFGEGSRLTVL.

Only a few counts were recorded for this clonotype. The rearrangement joins TRBV15 to TRBJ1-4; perhaps TRBD1 as D (5 bases). The CDR3 is 17 residues long. V dropped 2 bases and J dropped 4 bases, with 17 bases sitting between them. Germline assignment: CDR1 LNHNV and CDR2 YYDKDF (reference sequence). CDR3 residues: CATSRQPRMGGNEKLFF. In DNA form, the CDR3 reads TGTGCCACCAGCAGACAGCCGAGGATGGGGGGTAATGAAAAACTGTTTTTT.

Ten or more counts support this clonotype. CDR3 region: CASSERGSYEQYV. CDR3 nucleotides: TGTGCCAGCAGCGAAAGGGGTTCCTACGAGCAGTACGTC. The chain employs TRBV7-9 and TRBJ2-7, with D perhaps matching TRBD1 (5 bases). Germline values: CDR1 SEHNR, CDR2 FQNEAQ (reference sequence). V lost 5 bases and J lost 1, with 9 bases in between. The CDR3 sequence is 13 residues long.

The table lists this clonotype with many counts. This chain links TRBV7-9 with TRBJ2-7; D call uncertain. Germline V gene data show CDR1 as SEHNR and CDR2 as FQNEAQ (reference sequence). The CDR3 runs to 14 residues. The V end lost 4 bases, the J end lost 4 bases, and 14 bases lay between the germline ends. The DNA of the CDR3 is TGTGCCAGCAGCTCGGATAGTAATCCGTACGAGCAGTACTTC. Amino acids: CASSSDSNPYEQYF.

The chain combines TRBV19 with TRBJ2-7; perhaps TRBD1 as D (7 bases). Germline assignment: CDR1 LNHDA and CDR2 SQIVND (reference sequence). V was shortened by 3 bases and J by 4 bases, with 19 bases between the two germline ends. The CDR3 is 16 residues long. CDR3 sequence: CASSMDRQGGGYEQYF. As DNA, the CDR3 is TGTGCCAGTAGTATGGACCGACAGGGAGGTGGGTACGAGCAGTACTTC.

The genes are TRBV6-5 and TRBJ2-7, with 7 nucleotides matching TRBD1. CDR3 length: 16 amino acids. Germline assignment: CDR1 MNHEY and CDR2 SVGAGI. V dropped 2 bases and J dropped 3; count of bases not matched to a gene: 10. CDR3 protein: CASSYGTGVTYYEQYF. The CDR3 DNA is TGTGCCAGCAGTTACGGCACAGGGGTTACCTACTACGAGCAGTACTTC.

This chain links TRBV5-1 with TRBJ2-5; D is unclear. CDR3 size: 14 residues. V lost 4 bases and J lost 3, with 13 bases in between. Germline V lookup: CDR1 SGHRS, CDR2 YFSETQ. As DNA, the CDR3 is TGCGCCAGCAGCGGTCTCGGACCTGAAGAGACCCAGTACTTC. Translating gives CASSGLGPEETQYF.

This clonotype was found many times. The chain has TRBV5-1 and TRBJ2-1; 12 positions agree with TRBD2. This CDR3 contains 19 residues. Looked up from germline, CDR1 is SGHRS and CDR2 is YFSETQ. V lost 0 bases to trimming and J lost 1 base; unmatched junction nucleotides: 8. DNA for the CDR3: TGCGCCAGCAGCTTGGTGACTAGCGGGAGTCTAATGTCCTACAATGAGCAGTTCTTC. It specifies CASSLVTSGSLMSYNEQFF.

The J gene is TRBJ2-6, the V gene TRBV7-9, with unresolved D. Trimming shortened V by 8 bases and J by 3 bases, and 14 bases separated the two germline ends. CDR3 length equals 15 residues. CDR1 SEHNR and CDR2 FQNEAQ come from the germline V gene (reference sequence). This CDR3 is CASQERVYGANVLTF. The CDR3 nucleotides are TGTGCCAGCCAAGAAAGGGTGTATGGGGCCAACGTCCTGACTTTC.

This clonotype was seen at least ten times. The chain uses TRBV10-3 and TRBJ2-3, with 9 bases matching TRBD1. CDR3 size: 13 residues. J gave up 1 base and V 10 bases, and 3 bases lay outside the gene matches. Germline CDR1 and CDR2: ENHRY and SYGVKD. DNA for the CDR3: TGTGCCACCCGGACAGGGGGCACAGATACGCAGTATTTT. It yields the protein CATRTGGTDTQYF.

This clonotype was observed a few times. The chain joins TRBV24-1 to TRBJ2-2, with D perhaps assigned TRBD1 or TRBD2 (5 bases each). The germline V gene encodes CDR1 KGHDR and CDR2 SFDVKD. V dropped 4 bases and J dropped 0 bases, with 11 bases sitting between them. The CDR3 is 16 residues long. CDR3 sequence reads: CATSDPGTSNTGELFF. DNA of the CDR3: TGTGCCACCAGTGACCCCGGGACGTCGAACACCGGGGAGCTGTTTTTT.

At least ten counts were recorded for this clonotype. This chain connects TRBV6-5 to TRBJ1-2; TRBD1 agrees at 9 bases. The CDR3 has 15 residues. Germline values: CDR1 MNHEY, CDR2 SVGAGI. V dropped 0 bases and J dropped 8; count of bases not matched to a gene: 7. The CDR3, as DNA: TGTGCCAGCAGTTACTCAGACAGGGGGTCCCACGGCTACACCTTC. This gives the protein CASSYSDRGSHGYTF.

The sample holds many counts of this clonotype. The chain combines TRBV5-6 with TRBJ2-7, with a tentative D call TRBD2 (6 bases). The CDR3 covers 16 residues. Germline assignment: CDR1 SGHDT and CDR2 YYEEEE. Trimming pared 3 bases from V and 0 bases from J, leaving 16 bases between. The CDR3 protein is CASSWKRAGNSYEQYV. The CDR3 DNA is TGTGCCAGCAGCTGGAAGCGGGCAGGAAACTCCTACGAGCAGTACGTC.

This clonotype was detected a few times. The genes are TRBV20-1 and TRBJ2-5; 10 positions match TRBD2. Germline V lookup: CDR1 DFQATT, CDR2 SNEGSKA (reference sequence). V shed 0 bases, J shed 1 base, and the junction held 2 bases outside the gene matches. This CDR3 region has 15 residues. CDR3 coding DNA: TGCAGTGCTAGAGATGGGACTAGCGTCCAAGAGACCCAGTACTTC. Translating it yields CSARDGTSVQETQYF.

This clonotype was found a few times. The rearrangement uses TRBV20-1 and TRBJ2-2, with D uncertain. The CDR3 consists of 14 residues. V was cut by 2 bases and J by 0 bases, with 7 bases left in between. Germline V gene data show CDR1 as DFQATT and CDR2 as SNEGSKA (reference sequence). CDR3 DNA: TGCAGTGCTAGAATAATGGCGAACACCGGGGAGCTGTTTTTT. It translates to CSARIMANTGELFF.